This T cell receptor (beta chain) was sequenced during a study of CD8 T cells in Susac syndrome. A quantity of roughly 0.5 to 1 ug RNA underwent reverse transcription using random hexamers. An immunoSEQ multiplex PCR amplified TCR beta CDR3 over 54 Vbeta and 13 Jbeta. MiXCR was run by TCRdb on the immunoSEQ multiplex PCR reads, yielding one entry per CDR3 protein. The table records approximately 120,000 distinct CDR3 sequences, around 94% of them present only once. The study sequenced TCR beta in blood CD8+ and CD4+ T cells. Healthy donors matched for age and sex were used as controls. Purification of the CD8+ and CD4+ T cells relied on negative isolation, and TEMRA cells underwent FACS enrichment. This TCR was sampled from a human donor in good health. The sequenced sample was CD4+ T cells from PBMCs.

CDR3 DNA: TGTGCCAGCTCACCCGGACTTTCATCCTACGAGCAGTACTTC. It is translated as CASSPGLSSYEQYF. This chain links TRBV18 with TRBJ2-7, with D tentatively TRBD2 (5 bases). V was trimmed by 3 bases and J by 1 base, leaving 10 bases between them. Germline CDR1 KGHSH, CDR2 LQKENI. There are 14 residues in the CDR3. Drawing the rest from reference TRBV18 and TRBJ2-7, the complete variable domain is NAGVMQNPRHLVRRRGQEARLRCSPMKGHSHVYWYRQLPEEGLKFMVYLQKENIIDESGMPKERFSAEFPKEGPSILRIQQVVRGDSAAYFCASSPGLSSYEQYFGPGTRLTVT.